This TCR beta chain was sequenced for a study of blood T cells in healthy people across ages. Study-wide points: With unsorted PBMCs, a conclusive comparison of naive versus antigen-experienced cells was not possible. CMV status of donors was not determined, possibly confounding expanded clonotype changes. When one million T cells were used, diversity estimates were thought to be underestimates.

The germline CDR1 and CDR2 sequences are LNHDA and SQIVND (reference sequence). Trimming removed 2 bases at V and 14 bases at J, with 11 bases between. This CDR3 has 11 amino acids. The authors ran a second PCR of about 6 to 11 cycles using a sample-barcoded 5' primer and a J-beta primer mix. Each CDR3 protein gets one entry after TCRdb re-called the 5' RACE reads with MiXCR. There are fewer than 1.5 million distinct CDR3 sequences in the sample; approximately 42% occur only once, and 6.5% to 10% lies in the top ten. PBMCs, at least 6 million per sample, were isolated. Concerning this clonotype: The antigen remains undetermined.

This chain joins TRBV19 and TRBJ2-3; unclear D gene. This receptor was taken from a woman aged 18-35 years in good health. The specimen was blood. Written as DNA, the CDR3 is TGTGCCAGTAGTATACGCCGGTATCCGTATTTT. Translated: CASSIRRYPYF. The full variable domain, rest sourced from reference TRBV19 and TRBJ2-3, is DGGITQSPKYLFRKEGQNVTLSCEQNLNHDAMYWYRQDPGQGLRLIYYSQIVNDFQKGDIAEGYSVSREKKESFPLTVTSAQKNPTAFYLCASSIRRYPYFGPGTRLTVL.